These 5 T cell receptor beta chains were all obtained from the same sample, sequenced in a study of cytomegalovirus exposure and HLA in healthy donors. Only in-frame clones appear in the TCRdb table, and some are missing; sequencing was by immunoSEQ multiplex PCR. This table holds some 150,000 clones, 86% found once. Source material: PBMCs. These receptor sequences come from a man younger than 35 in good health and CMV-seropositive.

CDR3 sequence reads: CASSLTGAYEQYF. CDR3 DNA sequence: TGTGCCAGCAGCTTGACAGGGGCCTACGAGCAGTACTTC. The chain joins TRBV11-3 to TRBJ2-7, with 8 bases matching TRBD1. Germline CDR1 and CDR2: SGHNT and YENEEA. This CDR3 comprises 13 residues. V gave up 3 bases and J gave up 2 bases; unmatched junction bases: 0.

The CDR3 sequence is CASRRTSFLDNEQFF. For the CDR3, the DNA is TGTGCCAGCAGAAGAACTAGTTTCCTCGACAATGAGCAGTTCTTC. This chain uses TRBV6-6 with TRBJ2-1; tentatively, D is TRBD2 (5 bases). CDR3 length: 15 amino acids. V lost 6 bases to trimming and J lost 5 bases, with 17 bases between them. CDR1 and CDR2 (germline): MNHNY, SVGAGI (reference sequence).

The DNA of the CDR3 is TGTGCCGGACAGGAGGTCGGCAATCAGCCCCAGCATTTT. Residues: CAGQEVGNQPQHF. The chain uses TRBV28 and TRBJ1-5; 7 bases match TRBD1. The CDR3 sequence is 13 residues long. V was pared by 11 bases and J by 2 bases, with 6 bases of the junction left unmatched. CDR1 and CDR2 (germline): MDHEN, SYDVKM.

This clone has just a few counts. This chain uses TRBV4-1 with TRBJ2-7; D is uncertain. Trimming removed 4 bases at V and 3 bases at J, with 7 bases between. Germline V gene lookup returns CDR1 MGHRA and CDR2 YSYEKL. CDR3 size: 12 residues. The CDR3 nucleotides read TGCGCCAGCAGCCCTAACAGCTACGAGCAGTACTTC. Protein sequence: CASSPNSYEQYF.

The V call is TRBV29-1, the J call TRBJ2-5; 8 positions agree with TRBD1. The CDR3 runs 13 residues. Per germline, CDR1 SQVTM and CDR2 ANQGSEA. The V segment lost 1 base and the J segment 4 bases; nucleotides outside the gene matches: 2. The CDR3 loop reads CSVEAGTGETQYF. CDR3 DNA sequence: TGCAGCGTTGAAGCCGGGACAGGAGAGACCCAGTACTTC.